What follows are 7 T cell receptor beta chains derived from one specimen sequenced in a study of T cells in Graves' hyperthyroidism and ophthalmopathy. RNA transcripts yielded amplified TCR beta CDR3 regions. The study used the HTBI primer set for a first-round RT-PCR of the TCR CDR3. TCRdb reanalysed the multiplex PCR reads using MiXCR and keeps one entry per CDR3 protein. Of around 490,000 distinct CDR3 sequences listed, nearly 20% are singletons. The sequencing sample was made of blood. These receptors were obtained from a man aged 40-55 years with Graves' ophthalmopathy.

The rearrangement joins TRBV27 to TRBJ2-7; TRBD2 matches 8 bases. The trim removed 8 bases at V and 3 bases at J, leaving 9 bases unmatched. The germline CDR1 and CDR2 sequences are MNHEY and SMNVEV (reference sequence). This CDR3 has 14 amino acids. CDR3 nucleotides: TGTGCCAGCGCTGAGGGACTAGGCGTCTACGAGCAGTACTTC. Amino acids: CASAEGLGVYEQYF.

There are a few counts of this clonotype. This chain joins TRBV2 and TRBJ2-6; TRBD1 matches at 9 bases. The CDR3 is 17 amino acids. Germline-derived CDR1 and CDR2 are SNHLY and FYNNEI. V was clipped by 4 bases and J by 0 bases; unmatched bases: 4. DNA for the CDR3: TGTGCCAGCAGTGGGGGACAGGGATCCTCTGGGGCCAACGTCCTGACTTTC. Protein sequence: CASSGGQGSSGANVLTF.

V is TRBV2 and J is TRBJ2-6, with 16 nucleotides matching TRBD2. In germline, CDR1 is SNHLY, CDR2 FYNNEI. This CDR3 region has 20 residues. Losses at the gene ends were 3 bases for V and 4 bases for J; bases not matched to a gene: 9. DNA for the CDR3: TGTGCCAGCAGTGACGGGACTAGCGGGGGGGCTTCACTGGGGGCCAACGTCCTGACTTTC. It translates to CASSDGTSGGASLGANVLTF.

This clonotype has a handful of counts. The CDR3 region has the DNA TGTGCCTCCACCGGAGGGACAGGGCCTTACTATGGCTACACCTTC. Its protein is CASTGGTGPYYGYTF. The gene calls are TRBV6-1 and TRBJ1-2; 9 bases align to TRBD1. CDR1 is MNHNS, CDR2 SASEGT, per germline. This CDR3 comprises 15 residues. V was pared by 11 bases and J by 3 bases, with 13 bases of the junction left unmatched.

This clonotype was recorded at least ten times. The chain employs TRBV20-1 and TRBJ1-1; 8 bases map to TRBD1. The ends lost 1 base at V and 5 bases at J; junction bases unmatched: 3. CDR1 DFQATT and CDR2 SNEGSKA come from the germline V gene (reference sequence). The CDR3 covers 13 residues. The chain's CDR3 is CSARVQGGTEAFF. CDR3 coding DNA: TGCAGTGCTAGAGTACAGGGGGGAACTGAAGCTTTCTTT.

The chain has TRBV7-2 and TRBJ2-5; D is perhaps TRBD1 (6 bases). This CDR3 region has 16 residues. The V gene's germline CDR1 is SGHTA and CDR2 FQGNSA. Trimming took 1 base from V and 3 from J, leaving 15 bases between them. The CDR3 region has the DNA TGTGCCAGCAGCTTAGTGGTCAGGAAGGGGGAAGAGACCCAGTACTTC. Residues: CASSLVVRKGEETQYF.

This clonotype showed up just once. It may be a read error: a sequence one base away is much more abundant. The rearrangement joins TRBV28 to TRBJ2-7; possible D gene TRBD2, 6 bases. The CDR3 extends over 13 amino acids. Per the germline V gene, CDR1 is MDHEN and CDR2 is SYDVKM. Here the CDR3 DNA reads TGTGCCGGCAGTTTGACTAGTATCTACGAGCAGTACTTC. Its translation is CAGSLTSIYEQYF.